The clone carrying this T cell receptor (beta chain) was picked up a small number of times. TCRdb called the RT-PCR reads again in MiXCR, with one record for every CDR3 protein. In the table there are 550,000 to 750,000 distinct CDR3 sequences, 14% of which are singletons. V lost 4 bases to trimming and J lost 7 bases; unmatched junction nucleotides: 12. The CDR3 consists of 17 residues. Germline V lookup: CDR1 SGHTA, CDR2 FQGNSA. The chain has TRBV7-2 and TRBJ2-1, with 11 positions matching TRBD2. The origin of this receptor is a female donor in good health, serving as a healthy control. The sample comprised memory CD4+ T cells from blood. As DNA, the CDR3 is TGTGCCAGCAGCTCAACCACGGGACTAGCGGTGTCTAATGAGCAGTTCTTC. This sequence encodes CASSSTTGLAVSNEQFF.